What follows are 29 T cell receptor beta chains derived from one specimen sequenced in a study of OX40 agonist ivuxolimab in advanced cancers. Profiled with immunoSEQ multiplex PCR; TCRdb holds only in-frame clones, not every one. The sample holds approximately 76,000 clones, 85% to 95% seen once. The sequencing here drew on CD4+ or CD8+ T cells sorted from blood, taken in a trial of the OX40 agonist ivuxolimab. The receptor set was obtained from an adult with an advanced solid tumor such as melanoma, head and neck, liver or kidney cancer.

The chain has TRBV5-1 and TRBJ1-2; 9 bases line up with TRBD1. Germline V lookup: CDR1 SGHRS, CDR2 YFSETQ. The J segment lost 5 bases and the V segment lost 0 bases, leaving 5 bases of the junction unmatched. CDR3 size: 15 residues. CDR3 coding DNA: TGCGCCAGCAGCTTGGGACAGGGGGAAGAATATGGCTACACCTTC. This codes for CASSLGQGEEYGYTF.

The chain couples TRBV9 to TRBJ1-1, with 8 bases matching TRBD1. The CDR3 totals 18 residues. Looked up from germline, CDR1 is SGDLS and CDR2 is YYNGEE. Germline trimming cut 6 bases from V and 0 bases from J; bases unmatched to any gene: 16. The CDR3 spells CASTNGQGALSMNTEAFF. The DNA of the CDR3 is TGTGCCAGCACCAACGGGCAGGGGGCCCTCAGCATGAACACTGAAGCTTTCTTT.

The table lists this clone with a count of one. This chain uses TRBV28 with TRBJ2-2, with D unresolved. V gave up 3 bases and J gave up 6 bases, with 8 bases separating them. Germline V gene lookup returns CDR1 MDHEN and CDR2 SYDVKM. The CDR3 is 13 residues long. CDR3 sequence: CASSFFRSGELFF. CDR3 coding DNA: TGTGCCAGCAGTTTTTTCAGGTCCGGGGAGCTGTTTTTT.

This chain joins TRBV5-1 and TRBJ2-7; 8 bases fit TRBD2. This CDR3 is 15 amino acids long. Germline assignment: CDR1 SGHRS and CDR2 YFSETQ. With V trimmed by 5 bases and J by 0 bases, 7 bases remained unmatched. CDR3 sequence (DNA): TGCGCCAGCAGTCTTAGCGGGACAAGCTCCTACGAGCAGTACTTC. The encoded protein is CASSLSGTSSYEQYF.

This clone was seen ten or more times. The V and J genes are TRBV7-6 and TRBJ1-5; 8 bases match TRBD1. Germline CDR1 and CDR2: SGHVS and FNYEAQ. Trimming took 5 bases from V and 4 from J; bases not matched to a gene: 7. This CDR3 has 15 residues. The CDR3 DNA reads TGTGCCAGCAGCCCGGAGACAGGGGAGAATCAGCCCCAGCATTTT. Its protein is CASSPETGENQPQHF.

The chain couples TRBV27 to TRBJ2-7, with TRBD2 as a possible D gene (5 bases). The germline V gene has CDR1 MNHEY and CDR2 SMNVEV (reference sequence). V lost 5 bases and J lost 5, with 10 bases in between. The CDR3 runs 12 residues. The CDR3, as DNA: TGTGCCAGCAGTCCCCGGGGTGACGAGCAGTACTTC. Its translation is CASSPRGDEQYF.

This rearrangement joins TRBV9 to TRBJ2-3; D gene uncertain. Germline CDR1 reads SGDLS; CDR2 reads YYNGEE. The CDR3 loop spans 14 amino acids. V lost 0 bases, J lost 3 bases, and 8 bases lay in between. CDR3 nucleotides: TGTGCCAGCAGCGTAGCTAGGGTTACAGATACGCAGTATTTT. Amino acid sequence: CASSVARVTDTQYF.

V gene TRBV9 combines with J gene TRBJ2-3; D ambiguous. Germline V CDR1 and CDR2: SGDLS, YYNGEE. V gave up 0 bases and J gave up 6 bases, with 11 bases separating them. The CDR3 extends over 14 amino acids. CDR3 DNA: TGTGCCAGCAGCGTAGCTGTGGGCCCCGATACGCAGTATTTT. Protein product: CASSVAVGPDTQYF. Combining the CDR3 with reference TRBV9 and TRBJ2-3 gives the whole variable domain DSGVTQTPKHLITATGQRVTLRCSPRSGDLSVYWYQQSLDQGLQFLIQYYNGEERAKGNILERFSAQQFPDLHSELNLSSLELGDSALYFCASSVAVGPDTQYFGPGTRLTVL.

A single count supports this clone. J is TRBJ2-3 and V is TRBV29-1, with a weak D call TRBD1 (6 bases). CDR1 is SQVTM and CDR2 is ANQGSEA in the germline V gene. The CDR3 spans 13 residues. Trimming left V 7 bases short and J 0 bases short, with 11 bases between. Written as DNA, the CDR3 is TGCAGCGACCAGGGGAATAGCACAGATACGCAGTATTTT. This codes for CSDQGNSTDTQYF.

The gene calls are TRBV7-3 and TRBJ2-3; 14 nucleotides line up with TRBD2. Germline values: CDR1 SGHTA, CDR2 FQGTGA. V was pared by 4 bases and J by 4 bases, with 1 base of the junction left unmatched. The CDR3 consists of 15 residues. The CDR3 is CASSSTSGGADTQYF. The CDR3, as DNA: TGTGCCAGCAGCTCGACTAGCGGGGGGGCAGATACGCAGTATTTT.

The chain has TRBV5-4 and TRBJ1-2; no reliable D call. This CDR3 has 14 residues. CDR1 and CDR2 from the germline V gene are SGHNT and YYREEE (reference sequence). With 3 bases removed from V and 0 bases from J, the gap between germline ends came to 9 bases. Here the CDR3 DNA reads TGTGCCAGCAGCTCCGCCCGGACTAACTATGGCTACACCTTC. It translates to CASSSARTNYGYTF.

This sequence joins TRBV27 and TRBJ2-7; 14 nucleotides align to TRBD2. The CDR3 is 15 amino acids. With V trimmed by 6 bases and J by 3 bases, 4 bases remained unmatched. CDR1 MNHEY and CDR2 SMNVEV come from the germline V gene (reference sequence). In nucleotides, the CDR3 is TGTGCCAGCAGCTGGGGGACTAGCGGGGGCTACGAGCAGTACTTC. Protein: CASSWGTSGGYEQYF.

The genes are TRBV6-1 and TRBJ1-1; D is unresolved. Germline V CDR1 and CDR2: MNHNS, SASEGT. There are 12 residues in the CDR3. Trimming removed 5 bases from V and 5 bases from J, with 9 bases in between. Written as DNA, the CDR3 is TGTGCCAGCAGTAACGGATGGACTGAAGCTTTCTTT. Protein: CASSNGWTEAFF.

This rearrangement joins TRBV7-9 to TRBJ1-2; D uncertain. Germline V CDR1 and CDR2: SEHNR, FQNEAQ (reference sequence). With 1 base removed from V and 5 bases from J, the gap between germline ends came to 8 bases. The CDR3 contains 13 residues. CDR3 in amino acids: CASSLGAVYGYTF. The DNA for the CDR3 is TGTGCCAGCAGCTTAGGGGCAGTTTATGGCTACACCTTC.

CDR3 protein: CASSRGQGLEAFF. The CDR3 DNA reads as TGCGCCAGCAGCCGGGGACAGGGATTAGAAGCTTTCTTT. The rearrangement uses TRBV4-3 and TRBJ1-1; 9 nucleotides align to TRBD1. The CDR3 consists of 13 residues. Trimming cost V 4 bases and J 8 bases; bases outside gene matches: 5. Germline assignment: CDR1 LGHNA and CDR2 YSLEER.

The table lists this clone with a few counts. The junction and the germline gene differ at one end; a read error may be behind it. This rearrangement joins TRBV7-8 to TRBJ1-2; D unclear. This CDR3 is built from 13 residues. In germline, CDR1 is SGHVS, CDR2 FQNEAQ. In nucleotides, the CDR3 is TGTGCCAGCAGCTTACTCGGGTCCTATGGCCACACCTTC. Translation: CASSLLGSYGHTF.

CDR3 region: CASSSSGGSYEQYF. The CDR3 nucleotides are TGTGCCAGCAGCTCTAGTGGCGGGAGTTACGAGCAGTACTTC. The chain carries TRBV7-2 and TRBJ2-7; 7 bases are shared with TRBD2. The junction had 7 bases not matched to a gene; V was cut back by 4 bases and J by 4 bases. The CDR3 is made up of 14 amino acids. Germline V gives CDR1 SGHTA, CDR2 FQGNSA.

This clone was found a few times. The chain has TRBV5-6 and TRBJ1-1, with D unclear. CDR1 and CDR2 (germline): SGHDT, YYEEEE. CDR3 length equals 15 residues. V was clipped by 2 bases and J by 0 bases, with 11 bases between them. The CDR3 nucleotides are TGTGCCAGCAGCTTCTTCCCAGGACTGAACACTGAAGCTTTCTTT. It yields the protein CASSFFPGLNTEAFF. Supplemented by reference TRBV5-6 and TRBJ1-1, the full variable domain reads DAGVTQSPTHLIKTRGQQVTLRCSPKSGHDTVSWYQQALGQGPQFIFQYYEEEERQRGNFPDRFSGHQFPNYSSELNVNALLLGDSALYLCASSFFPGLNTEAFFGQGTRLTVV.

V gene TRBV11-3 combines with J gene TRBJ2-3; D is unresolved. CDR1 and CDR2 (germline): SGHNT, YENEEA. This CDR3 has 16 amino acids. V was pared by 5 bases and J by 0 bases, with 15 bases between. CDR3 region: CASSPEYFRSTDTQYF. The CDR3 coding sequence is TGTGCCAGCAGCCCAGAGTACTTCCGAAGCACAGATACGCAGTATTTT.

This chain joins TRBV7-2 and TRBJ2-7, with 7 bases matching TRBD2. The V and J ends lost 1 base and 3 bases, in that order; junction bases with no gene match: 9. CDR3 length: 16 amino acids. From germline, CDR1 is SGHTA and CDR2 FQGNSA. This chain's CDR3 is CASSLGAREWFYEQYF. CDR3 nucleotide sequence: TGTGCCAGCAGCTTAGGGGCGCGGGAGTGGTTCTACGAGCAGTACTTC.

The rearrangement links TRBV6-1 to TRBJ1-1; 7 bases are shared with TRBD1. CDR3 size: 14 residues. Germline V gives CDR1 MNHNS, CDR2 SASEGT. V was clipped by 2 bases and J by 5 bases; unmatched bases: 5. CDR3 in DNA: TGTGCCAGCAGTGAAATAGGGGGCTCGACTGAAGCTTTCTTT. Residues: CASSEIGGSTEAFF.

The V call is TRBV7-9, the J call TRBJ2-3, with 9 nucleotides matching TRBD1. From germline, CDR1 is SEHNR and CDR2 FQNEAQ (reference sequence). CDR3 length: 13 amino acids. V lost 8 bases and J lost 2; bases outside the gene matches: 2. CDR3 DNA: TGTGCCAGCGGACAGGGGTTCACAGATACGCAGTATTTT. Translation gives CASGQGFTDTQYF.

The rearrangement uses TRBV19 and TRBJ2-7; TRBD2 aligns across 7 bases. CDR1 LNHDA and CDR2 SQIVND come from the germline V gene (reference sequence). CDR3 length: 15 residues. V gave up 4 bases and J gave up 7 bases; unmatched junction bases: 13. CDR3 in DNA: TGTGCCAGTAGTAACAGCCCGATAGCGGGTTATGAGCAGTACTTC. This codes for CASSNSPIAGYEQYF.

V and J are TRBV2 and TRBJ2-1; perhaps D is TRBD1 or TRBD2 (5 bases each). Germline V lookup: CDR1 SNHLY, CDR2 FYNNEI. CDR3 length equals 12 residues. V shed 4 bases and J shed 14 bases, with 15 bases lying between them. The DNA of the CDR3 is TGTGCCAGCAGTGCGGGGACCCCCGGGGAGTTCTTC. Encoded protein: CASSAGTPGEFF.

The chain recombines TRBV5-6 with TRBJ2-7, with TRBD1 identical over 9 bases. J gave up 4 bases and V 3 bases, and 8 bases lay outside the gene matches. The CDR3 length is 15 residues. The germline V gene encodes CDR1 SGHDT and CDR2 YYEEEE. CDR3 sequence reads: CASSSSGTGKYEQYF. DNA of the CDR3: TGTGCCAGCAGCTCCTCCGGGACAGGGAAATACGAGCAGTACTTC.

The rearrangement joins TRBV29-1 to TRBJ1-2; D call uncertain. This CDR3 region has 12 residues. Germline CDR1 is SQVTM and CDR2 is ANQGSEA. Trimming took 5 bases from V and 2 from J, leaving 9 bases between them. The CDR3 here is CSVTGSNYGYTF. In nucleotides, the CDR3 is TGCAGCGTTACGGGCAGCAACTATGGCTACACCTTC.

The V and J genes are TRBV27 and TRBJ2-3, with TRBD2 matching 7 bases. Germline V gene sequence: CDR1 MNHEY, CDR2 SMNVEV (reference sequence). This CDR3 has 13 amino acids. The V and J ends lost 6 bases and 7 bases, in that order; junction bases with no gene match: 7. This chain's CDR3 is CASSRGEGYTQYF. The CDR3 DNA follows: TGTGCCAGCAGCCGTGGGGAGGGGTATACGCAGTATTTT.

The rearrangement links TRBV5-1 to TRBJ2-7; TRBD1 matches at 7 bases. The CDR3 is 15 residues long. Per germline, CDR1 SGHRS and CDR2 YFSETQ. V was pared by 3 bases and J by 2 bases, with 8 bases of the junction left unmatched. CDR3 sequence (DNA): TGCGCCAGCAGCTCAACAGGGGAATTTACCTACGAGCAGTACTTC. This codes for CASSSTGEFTYEQYF.

V usage is TRBV4-2 and J usage is TRBJ1-1, with TRBD1 identical over 7 bases. The junction had 5 bases not matched to a gene; V was cut back by 0 bases and J by 1 base. Germline lookup yields CDR1 LGHNA and CDR2 YNFKEQ. This CDR3 is 16 amino acids long. The CDR3 bases are TGTGCCAGCAGCCAAGAGTACTGGACAGGGAACACTGAAGCTTTCTTT. Translation: CASSQEYWTGNTEAFF.